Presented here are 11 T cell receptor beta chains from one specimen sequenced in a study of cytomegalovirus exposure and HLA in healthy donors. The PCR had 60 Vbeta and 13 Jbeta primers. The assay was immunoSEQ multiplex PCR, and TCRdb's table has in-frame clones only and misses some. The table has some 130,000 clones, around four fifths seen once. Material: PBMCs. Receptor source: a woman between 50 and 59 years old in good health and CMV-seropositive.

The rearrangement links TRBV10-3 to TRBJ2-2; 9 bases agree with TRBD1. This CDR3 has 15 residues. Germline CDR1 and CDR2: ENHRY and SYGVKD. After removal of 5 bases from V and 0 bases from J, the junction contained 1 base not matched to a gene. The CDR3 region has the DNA TGTGCCATCAGTCGACAGGGGGCGAACACCGGGGAGCTGTTTTTT. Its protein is CAISRQGANTGELFF.

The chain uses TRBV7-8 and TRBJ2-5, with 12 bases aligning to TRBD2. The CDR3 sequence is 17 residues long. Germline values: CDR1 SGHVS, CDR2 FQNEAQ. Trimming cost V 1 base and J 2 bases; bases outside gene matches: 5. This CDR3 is CASSLGLAGGRQETQYF. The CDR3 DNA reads TGTGCCAGCAGCTTAGGGCTAGCGGGAGGGAGACAAGAGACCCAGTACTTC.

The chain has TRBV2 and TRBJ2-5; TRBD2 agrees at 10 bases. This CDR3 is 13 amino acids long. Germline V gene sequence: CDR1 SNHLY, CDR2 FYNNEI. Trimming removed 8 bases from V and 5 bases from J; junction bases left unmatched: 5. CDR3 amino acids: CASLLAGFETQYF. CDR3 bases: TGTGCCAGCTTACTAGCGGGGTTTGAGACCCAGTACTTC. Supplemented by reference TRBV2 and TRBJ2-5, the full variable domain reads EPEVTQTPSHQVTQMGQEVILRCVPISNHLYFYWYRQILGQKVEFLVSFYNNEISEKSEIFDDQFSVERPDGSNFTLKIRSTKLEDSAMYFCASLLAGFETQYFGPGTRLLVL.

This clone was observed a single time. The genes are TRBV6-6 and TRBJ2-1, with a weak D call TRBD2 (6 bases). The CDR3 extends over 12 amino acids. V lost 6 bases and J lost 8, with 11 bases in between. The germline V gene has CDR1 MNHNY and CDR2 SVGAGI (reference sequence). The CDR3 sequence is CASRKPGDEQFF. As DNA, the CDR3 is TGTGCCAGCAGAAAGCCGGGGGATGAGCAGTTCTTC.

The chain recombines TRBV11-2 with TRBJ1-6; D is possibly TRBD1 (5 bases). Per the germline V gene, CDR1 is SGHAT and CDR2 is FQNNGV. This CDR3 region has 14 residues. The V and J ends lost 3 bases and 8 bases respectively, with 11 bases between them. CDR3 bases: TGTGCCAGCAGCTTTGAAGGGGCGGATTCACCCCTCCACTTT. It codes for CASSFEGADSPLHF.

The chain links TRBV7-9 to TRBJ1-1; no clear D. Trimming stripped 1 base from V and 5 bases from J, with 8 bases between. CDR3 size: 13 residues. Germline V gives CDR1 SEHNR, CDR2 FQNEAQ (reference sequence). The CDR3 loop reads CASSLVEITEAFF. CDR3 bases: TGTGCCAGCAGCTTAGTTGAGATTACTGAAGCTTTCTTT.

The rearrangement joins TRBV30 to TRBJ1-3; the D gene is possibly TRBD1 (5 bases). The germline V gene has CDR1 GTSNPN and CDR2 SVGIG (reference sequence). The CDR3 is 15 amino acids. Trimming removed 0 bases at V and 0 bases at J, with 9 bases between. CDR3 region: CAWSVLRDSGNTIYF. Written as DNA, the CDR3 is TGTGCCTGGAGTGTTCTCAGGGACTCTGGAAACACCATATATTTT.

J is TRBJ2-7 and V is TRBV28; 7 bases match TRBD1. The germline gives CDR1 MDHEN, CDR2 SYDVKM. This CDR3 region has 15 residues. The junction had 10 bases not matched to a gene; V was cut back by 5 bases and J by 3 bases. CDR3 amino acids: CASSKGTVSLYEQYF. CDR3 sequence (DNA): TGTGCCAGCAGTAAGGGGACAGTCTCCCTCTACGAGCAGTACTTC.

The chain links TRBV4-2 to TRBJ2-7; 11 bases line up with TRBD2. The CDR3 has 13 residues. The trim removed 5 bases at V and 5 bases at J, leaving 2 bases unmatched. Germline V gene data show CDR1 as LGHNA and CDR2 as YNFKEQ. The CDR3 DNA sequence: TGTGCCAGCAGCGTAGCGGGGGGGAACGAGCAGTACTTC. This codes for CASSVAGGNEQYF.

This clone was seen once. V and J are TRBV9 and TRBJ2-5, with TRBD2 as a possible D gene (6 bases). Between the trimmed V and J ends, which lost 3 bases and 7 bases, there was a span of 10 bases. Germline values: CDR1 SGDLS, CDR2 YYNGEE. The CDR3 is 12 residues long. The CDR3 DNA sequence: TGTGCCAGCAGCGGGGACTCGGGGACCCAGTACTTC. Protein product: CASSGDSGTQYF. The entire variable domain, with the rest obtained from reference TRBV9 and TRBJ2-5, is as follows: DSGVTQTPKHLITATGQRVTLRCSPRSGDLSVYWYQQSLDQGLQFLIQYYNGEERAKGNILERFSAQQFPDLHSELNLSSLELGDSALYFCASSGDSGTQYFGPGTRLLVL.

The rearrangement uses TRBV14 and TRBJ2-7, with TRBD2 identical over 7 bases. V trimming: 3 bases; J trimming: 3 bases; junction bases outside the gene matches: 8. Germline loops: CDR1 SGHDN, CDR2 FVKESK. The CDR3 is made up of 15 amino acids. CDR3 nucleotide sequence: TGTGCCAGCAGCCAGTTCCGCGGGAGAAACTACGAGCAGTACTTC. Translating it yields CASSQFRGRNYEQYF.